This TCR beta chain was captured by sequencing in a study of T cells in Graves' hyperthyroidism and ophthalmopathy. Overall study: The authors collected peripheral blood at initial diagnosis, before any treatment.

Findings and caveats of the study: Ophthalmopathy was identified by the model a median about seven months ahead of onset. Ophthalmopathy could be told apart from stable hyperthyroidism with a 13 V-J model.

The PBMCs studied were ones that came from 10 ml fresh peripheral blood. This clonotype was seen a single time. The antigen remains unidentified. V lost 4 bases, J lost 4 bases, and 10 bases lay in between. The CDR3 has 13 residues. Germline CDR1 is SEHNR and CDR2 is FQNEAQ (reference sequence). RNA transcripts were the template for amplifying TCR beta CDR3 regions. The HTBI set primed first-round TCR CDR3 RT-PCR. TCRdb processed the multiplex PCR reads anew with MiXCR; each CDR3 protein has one entry. The table lists about 400,000 distinct CDR3 sequences, 15% to 19% of them singletons. The chain carries TRBV7-9 and TRBJ1-2; no clear D gene. The clonotype comes from a woman aged 18 to 35 with Graves' hyperthyroidism. Source material: blood. Written as DNA, the CDR3 is TGTGCCAGCAGCTCCTCCCGGGCCTATGGCTACACCTTC. This sequence encodes CASSSSRAYGYTF. Full variable domain (missing parts from reference TRBV7-9 and TRBJ1-2): DTGVSQNPRHKITKRGQNVTFRCDPISEHNRLYWYRQTLGQGPEFLTYFQNEAQLEKSRLLSDRFSAERPKGSFSTLEIQRTEQGDSAMYLCASSSSRAYGYTFGSGTRLTVV.